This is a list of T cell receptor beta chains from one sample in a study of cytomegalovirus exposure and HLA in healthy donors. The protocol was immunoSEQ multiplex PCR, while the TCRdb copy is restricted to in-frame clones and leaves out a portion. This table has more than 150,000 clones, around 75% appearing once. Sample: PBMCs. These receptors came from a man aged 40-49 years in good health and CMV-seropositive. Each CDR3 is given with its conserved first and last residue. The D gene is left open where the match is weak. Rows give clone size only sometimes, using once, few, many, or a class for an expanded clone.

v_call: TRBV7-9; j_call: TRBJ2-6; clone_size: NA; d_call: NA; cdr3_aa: CSSAPRVSIVNVLTF; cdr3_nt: TGTTCCAGCGCTCCCAGGGTATCTATAGTCAACGTCCTGACTTTC
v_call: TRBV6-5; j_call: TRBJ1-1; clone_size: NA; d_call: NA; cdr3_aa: CASTSTTNTEAFF; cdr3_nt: TGTGCCAGCACCTCTACCACGAACACTGAAGCTTTCTTT
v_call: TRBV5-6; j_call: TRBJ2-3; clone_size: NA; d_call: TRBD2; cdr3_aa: CASSPTGGGVATQYF; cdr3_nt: TGTGCCAGCAGCCCGACGGGTGGGGGGGTGGCTACGCAGTATTTT
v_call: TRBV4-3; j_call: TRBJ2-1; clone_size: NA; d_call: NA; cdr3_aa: CASSRQGTPVDEQFF; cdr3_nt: TGCGCCAGCAGCCGTCAGGGGACACCCGTGGATGAGCAGTTCTTC
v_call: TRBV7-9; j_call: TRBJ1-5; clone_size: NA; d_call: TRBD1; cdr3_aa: CASSMGQAQPQHF; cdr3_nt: TGTGCCAGCAGCATGGGACAGGCTCAGCCCCAGCATTTT
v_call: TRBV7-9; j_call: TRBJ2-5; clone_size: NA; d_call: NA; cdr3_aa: CASSRGTVQETQYF; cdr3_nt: TGTGCCAGCAGCCGGGGGACGGTCCAAGAGACCCAGTACTTC
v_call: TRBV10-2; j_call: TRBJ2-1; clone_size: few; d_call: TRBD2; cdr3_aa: CASRSLAGSYNEQFF; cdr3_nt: TGCGCCAGCCGATCACTAGCGGGTTCCTACAATGAGCAGTTCTTC
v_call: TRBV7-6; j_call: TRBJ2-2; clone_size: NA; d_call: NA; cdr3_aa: CASSLAPAGELFF; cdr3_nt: TGTGCCAGCAGCTTAGCCCCTGCCGGGGAGCTGTTTTTT
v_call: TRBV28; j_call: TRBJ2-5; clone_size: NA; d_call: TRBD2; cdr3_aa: CASRTSDRETQYF; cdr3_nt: TGTGCCAGCAGGACTAGCGACCGAGAGACCCAGTACTTC
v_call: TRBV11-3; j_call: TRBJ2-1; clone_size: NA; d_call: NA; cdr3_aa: CASSPGGLSEQFF; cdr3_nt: TGTGCCAGCAGCCCCGGGGGTTTAAGTGAGCAGTTCTTC
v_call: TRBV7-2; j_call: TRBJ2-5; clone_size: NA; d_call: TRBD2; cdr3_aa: CASSIGLGSVTQYF; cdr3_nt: TGTGCCAGCAGCATTGGACTAGGTAGTGTGACCCAGTACTTC
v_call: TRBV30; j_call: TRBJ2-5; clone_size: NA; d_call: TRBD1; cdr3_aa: CAWSVPQGGGLETQYF; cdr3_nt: TGTGCCTGGAGTGTACCACAAGGGGGCGGATTAGAGACCCAGTACTTC
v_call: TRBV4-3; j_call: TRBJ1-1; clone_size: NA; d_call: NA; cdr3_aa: CASSQGLTRGTEAFF; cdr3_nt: TGCGCCAGCAGCCAAGGGCTGACCCGGGGCACTGAAGCTTTCTTT
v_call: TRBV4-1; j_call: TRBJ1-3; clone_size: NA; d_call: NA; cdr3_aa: CASSQVSQGAGNTIYF; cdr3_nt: TGCGCCAGCAGCCAAGTCTCGCAGGGTGCCGGAAACACCATATATTTT
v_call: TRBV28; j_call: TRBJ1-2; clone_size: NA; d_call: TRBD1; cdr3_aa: CASTGTAYGYTF; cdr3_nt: TGTGCCAGCACCGGGACAGCCTATGGCTACACCTTC
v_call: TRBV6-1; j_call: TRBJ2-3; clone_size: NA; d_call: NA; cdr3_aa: CASSAIDTQYF; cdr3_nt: TGTGCCAGCAGCGCGATTGATACGCAGTATTTT
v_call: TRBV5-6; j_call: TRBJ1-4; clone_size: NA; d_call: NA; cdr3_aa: CASSLVGRANEKLFF; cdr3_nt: TGTGCCAGCAGCTTGGTAGGGAGGGCTAATGAAAAACTGTTTTTT
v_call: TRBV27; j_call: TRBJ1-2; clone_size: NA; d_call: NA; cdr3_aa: CASGKGQGYTF; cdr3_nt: TGTGCCAGCGGTAAGGGGCAAGGCTACACCTTC
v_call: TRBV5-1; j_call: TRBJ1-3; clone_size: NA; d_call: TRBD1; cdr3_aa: CASSLAQGAGNTIYF; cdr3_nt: TGCGCCAGCAGCTTGGCACAGGGGGCTGGAAACACCATATATTTT
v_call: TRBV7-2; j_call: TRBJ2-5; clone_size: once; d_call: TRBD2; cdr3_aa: CASSPLAGAPVTQYF; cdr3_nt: TGTGCCAGCAGCCCTCTAGCGGGGGCCCCCGTGACCCAGTACTTC
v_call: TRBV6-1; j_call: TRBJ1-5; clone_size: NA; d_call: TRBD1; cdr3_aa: CASRTYRGSNQPQHF; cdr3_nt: TGTGCCAGCAGAACTTACAGGGGTAGCAATCAGCCCCAGCATTTT
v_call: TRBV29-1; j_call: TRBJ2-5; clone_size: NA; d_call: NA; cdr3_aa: CSVRVRGETQYF; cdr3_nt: TGCAGCGTAAGGGTTAGGGGGGAGACCCAGTACTTC
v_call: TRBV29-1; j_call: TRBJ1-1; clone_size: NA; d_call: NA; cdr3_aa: CSVEQGIGTEAFF; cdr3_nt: TGCAGCGTTGAACAGGGGATAGGCACTGAAGCTTTCTTT
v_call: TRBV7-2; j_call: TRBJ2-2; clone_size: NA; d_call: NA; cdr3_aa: CASSLEEGTGELFF; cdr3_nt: TGTGCCAGCAGCTTAGAGGAGGGAACCGGGGAGCTGTTTTTT
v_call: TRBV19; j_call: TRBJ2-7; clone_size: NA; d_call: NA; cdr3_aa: CASSILARDSYEQYF; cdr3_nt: TGTGCCAGTAGTATTCTCGCGCGGGACTCCTACGAGCAGTACTTC
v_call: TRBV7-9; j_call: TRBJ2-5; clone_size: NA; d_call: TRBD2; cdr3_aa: CASSPPIASGNQETQYF; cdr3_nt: TGTGCCAGCAGCCCGCCGATAGCTAGCGGGAATCAAGAGACCCAGTACTTC
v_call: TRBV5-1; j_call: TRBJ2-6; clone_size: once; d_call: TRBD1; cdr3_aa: CASSPAGTGFSVGGANVLTF; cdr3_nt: TGCGCCAGCAGCCCGGCTGGGACAGGGTTTAGTGTGGGTGGGGCCAACGTCCTGACTTTC
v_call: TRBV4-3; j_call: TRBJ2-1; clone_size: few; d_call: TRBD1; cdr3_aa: CASSQLTGGHNEQFF; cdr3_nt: TGCGCCAGCAGCCAACTGACAGGGGGTCACAATGAGCAGTTCTTC
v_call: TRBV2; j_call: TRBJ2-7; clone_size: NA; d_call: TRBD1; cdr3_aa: CASRDTGVEQYF; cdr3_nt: TGTGCCAGCAGAGATACAGGGGTCGAGCAGTACTTC
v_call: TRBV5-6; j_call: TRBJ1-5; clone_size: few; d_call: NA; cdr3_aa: CASSPSRAGQPQHF; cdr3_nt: TGTGCCAGCAGCCCAAGCAGGGCTGGTCAGCCCCAGCATTTT
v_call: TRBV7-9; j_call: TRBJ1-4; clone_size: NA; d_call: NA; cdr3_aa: CASSRPAWGREGEKLFF; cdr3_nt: TGTGCCAGCAGCCGGCCCGCTTGGGGGCGCGAAGGTGAAAAACTGTTTTTT
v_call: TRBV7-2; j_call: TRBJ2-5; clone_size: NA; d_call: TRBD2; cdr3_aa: CASSLAAGRGTQYF; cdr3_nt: TGTGCCAGCAGCTTAGCGGCGGGGAGGGGGACCCAGTACTTC